At least ten counts were recorded for the clone carrying this TCR beta chain. V lost 5 bases to trimming and J lost 3 bases, with 11 bases between them. The CDR3 has 13 amino acids. Germline V gives CDR1 SQVTM, CDR2 ANQGSEA. This record comes from a study of T-cell reconstitution after alpha-beta-depleted transplantation in children. Preparation of the TCRbeta library used unique molecular identifiers. MiXCR was run by TCRdb on the PCR reads, yielding one entry per CDR3 protein. The data contain roughly 100,000 distinct CDR3 sequences, 7% to 10% of them singletons. Sequencing used PBMCs from the stem cell graft donor, obtained from the stem cell graft. The receptor's source is a human donor who donated a stem cell graft to a child with congenital amegakaryocytic thrombocytopenia. The chain links TRBV29-1 to TRBJ1-5, with D perhaps matching TRBD1 (5 bases). The CDR3 region is CSVSRGANQPQHF. As DNA, the CDR3 is TGCAGCGTTTCGAGGGGTGCCAATCAGCCCCAGCATTTT.